Presented here are 16 T cell receptor beta chains from one specimen sequenced in a study of cytomegalovirus exposure and HLA in healthy donors. Vbeta (60) and Jbeta (13) primers were used in the PCR. Profiled with immunoSEQ multiplex PCR; TCRdb holds only in-frame clones, not every one. The top ten hold approximately 2.1% of the sample, which has almost 200,000 clones, roughly 85% seen once. Sequencing was done on a sample of PBMCs. Receptors originate from a woman aged 45-65 years in good health and CMV-seronegative.

The genes are TRBV27 and TRBJ1-1; D ambiguous. Germline assignment: CDR1 MNHEY and CDR2 SMNVEV (reference sequence). V lost 6 bases and J lost 8, with 16 bases in between. This CDR3 has 13 amino acids. Here the CDR3 DNA reads TGTGCCAGCAGGTTAATTGCAACAGCCGAAGCTTTCTTT. It is translated as CASRLIATAEAFF.

A remark on this clone: The junction departs from the called germline gene at one end, perhaps through a read error. CDR3 loop: CASSLGSSYNEQFF. DNA for the CDR3: TGCGCCAGCAGTTTGGGGAGCTCCTACAATGAGCAGTTCTTC. The rearrangement links TRBV5-1 to TRBJ2-1; perhaps TRBD2 as D (5 bases). CDR3 length equals 14 residues. Per germline, CDR1 SGHRS and CDR2 YFSETQ. The full variable domain, in which reference TRBV5-1 and TRBJ2-1 provide the parts outside the CDR3, is KAGVTQTPRYLIKTRGQQVTLSCSPISGHRSVSWYQQTPGQGLQFLFEYFSETQRNKGNFPGRFSGRQFSNSRSEMNVSTLELGDSALYLCASSLGSSYNEQFFGPGTRLTVL.

The chain carries TRBV4-3 and TRBJ2-4, with 8 bases identical to TRBD2. The J segment lost 3 bases and the V segment lost 1 base, leaving 5 bases of the junction unmatched. The CDR3 runs 16 residues. Germline V gene data show CDR1 as LGHNA and CDR2 as YSLEER. Written as DNA, the CDR3 is TGCGCCAGCAGCCAAGCCCGGGAGGGGGTCAAAAACATTCAGTACTTC. Residues: CASSQAREGVKNIQYF.

The chain carries TRBV28 and TRBJ2-7; D might be TRBD2 (5 bases). The CDR3 covers 15 residues. The ends were cut back, 4 bases at V and 2 bases at J, with 15 bases in the middle. Germline lookup yields CDR1 MDHEN and CDR2 SYDVKM. The DNA of the CDR3 is TGTGCCAGCAGTTACCTAGCAGCCCTAGCCTACGAGCAGTACTTC. It translates to CASSYLAALAYEQYF.

The rearrangement links TRBV27 to TRBJ2-7, with 8 bases matching TRBD2. J lost 5 bases, V lost 4 bases, and 7 bases had no gene match. Per the germline V gene, CDR1 is MNHEY and CDR2 is SMNVEV (reference sequence). The CDR3 contains 14 residues. DNA of the CDR3: TGTGCCAGCAGTTATCTCGCGGGAGGACACGAGCAGTACTTC. It codes for CASSYLAGGHEQYF.

The rearrangement uses TRBV7-8 and TRBJ1-5; 11 bases are shared with TRBD1. Trimming took 2 bases from V and 7 from J; bases not matched to a gene: 1. The length of the CDR3 is 14 residues. Germline V CDR1 and CDR2: SGHVS, FQNEAQ. Written as DNA, the CDR3 is TGTGCCAGCAGCTTACGGACAGGGGGCCAGCCCCAGCATTTT. This codes for CASSLRTGGQPQHF.

This clone occurred a few times. The chain carries TRBV7-9 and TRBJ1-3, with a weak D call TRBD1 (5 bases). This CDR3 comprises 15 residues. Germline V gene lookup returns CDR1 SEHNR and CDR2 FQNEAQ (reference sequence). V was trimmed by 5 bases and J by 2 bases, leaving 13 bases between them. The CDR3 loop is CASSDTLGAGNTIYF. The CDR3 nucleotides are TGTGCCAGCAGCGATACATTAGGGGCTGGAAACACCATATATTTT. The entire variable domain, with the rest obtained from reference TRBV7-9 and TRBJ1-3, is as follows: DTGVSQNPRHKITKRGQNVTFRCDPISEHNRLYWYRQTLGQGPEFLTYFQNEAQLEKSRLLSDRFSAERPKGSFSTLEIQRTEQGDSAMYLCASSDTLGAGNTIYFGEGSWLTVV.

This clone was found once. This chain uses TRBV19 with TRBJ1-1; possibly TRBD1 for D (6 bases). Trimming took 4 bases from V and 0 from J, leaving 15 bases between them. The CDR3 runs to 16 residues. The germline V gene encodes CDR1 LNHDA and CDR2 SQIVND (reference sequence). The CDR3 here is CASSSSGTTVNTEAFF. CDR3 DNA sequence: TGTGCCAGTAGTAGCTCCGGGACAACTGTGAACACTGAAGCTTTCTTT.

The chain recombines TRBV25-1 with TRBJ2-1; 7 nucleotides agree with TRBD2. CDR3 length equals 17 residues. Germline CDR1 reads MGHDK; CDR2 reads SYGVNS. V dropped 10 bases and J dropped 1; count of bases not matched to a gene: 16. CDR3 amino acids: CATRSHSGLSSYNEQFF. As DNA, the CDR3 is TGTGCCACCCGTTCCCATTCGGGACTATCTTCCTACAATGAGCAGTTCTTC.

The chain is built from TRBV19 and TRBJ1-2; 8 positions agree with TRBD1. The CDR3 has 14 residues. Per the germline V gene, CDR1 is LNHDA and CDR2 is SQIVND (reference sequence). V shed 5 bases and J 2 bases; nucleotides not matched to a gene: 4. In DNA, the CDR3 is TGTGCCAGTAGTCCCAGACAGGGGAACTATGGCTACACCTTC. Its translation: CASSPRQGNYGYTF. The full variable domain, rest sourced from reference TRBV19 and TRBJ1-2, is DGGITQSPKYLFRKEGQNVTLSCEQNLNHDAMYWYRQDPGQGLRLIYYSQIVNDFQKGDIAEGYSVSREKKESFPLTVTSAQKNPTAFYLCASSPRQGNYGYTFGSGTRLTVV.

The chain carries TRBV5-1 and TRBJ1-1, with D maybe TRBD1 (6 bases). This CDR3 region has 14 residues. Germline lookup yields CDR1 SGHRS and CDR2 YFSETQ. Trimming took off 4 bases at V and 2 bases at J, with 12 bases between the two ends. The CDR3 region has the DNA TGCGCCAGCAGCCTCCCGGACAGAAACACTGAAGCTTTCTTT. Translated, it gives CASSLPDRNTEAFF.

The chain links TRBV21-1 to TRBJ1-1. TRBV21-1 is termed a pseudogene. This CDR3 has 12 residues. CDR3 region: CLTQAGNTEAFF. In nucleotides, the CDR3 is TGTCTCACGCAGGCGGGGAACACTGAAGCTTTCTTT.

J is TRBJ1-4 and V is TRBV6-1; possibly TRBD1 for D (6 bases). Trimming removed 2 bases at V and 3 bases at J, with 10 bases between. The CDR3 spans 15 residues. Germline V gene data show CDR1 as MNHNS and CDR2 as SASEGT. The DNA for the CDR3 is TGTGCCAGCAGTGAACGGGGGGCGGCTAATGAAAAACTGTTTTTT. This gives the protein CASSERGAANEKLFF.

This clone was seen once. This chain connects TRBV28 to TRBJ2-7; a weak D match, TRBD2 (6 bases). V was trimmed by 4 bases and J by 1 base, leaving 17 bases between them. The CDR3 loop spans 16 amino acids. Germline assignment: CDR1 MDHEN and CDR2 SYDVKM. The CDR3 spells CASSSRREAYSYEQYF. The CDR3 bases are TGTGCCAGCAGTTCTCGAAGGGAGGCCTATTCCTACGAGCAGTACTTC.

Here the CDR3 reads CASRNTAGDGNEQFF. CDR3 bases: TGTGCCAGCAGGAACACAGCGGGAGATGGGAATGAGCAGTTCTTC. The rearrangement uses TRBV6-1 and TRBJ2-1; 8 bases fit TRBD2. The CDR3 is made up of 15 amino acids. Germline V gives CDR1 MNHNS, CDR2 SASEGT. Losses at the gene ends were 6 bases for V and 7 bases for J; bases not matched to a gene: 11.

This chain joins TRBV10-3 and TRBJ1-5; a weak D match, TRBD1 (6 bases). CDR3 length equals 14 residues. CDR1 is ENHRY and CDR2 is SYGVKD in the germline V gene. The V and J ends lost 2 bases and 6 bases respectively, with 11 bases between them. The CDR3: CAISEALQGQPQHF. CDR3 coding DNA: TGTGCCATCAGTGAGGCCCTACAGGGTCAGCCCCAGCATTTT.